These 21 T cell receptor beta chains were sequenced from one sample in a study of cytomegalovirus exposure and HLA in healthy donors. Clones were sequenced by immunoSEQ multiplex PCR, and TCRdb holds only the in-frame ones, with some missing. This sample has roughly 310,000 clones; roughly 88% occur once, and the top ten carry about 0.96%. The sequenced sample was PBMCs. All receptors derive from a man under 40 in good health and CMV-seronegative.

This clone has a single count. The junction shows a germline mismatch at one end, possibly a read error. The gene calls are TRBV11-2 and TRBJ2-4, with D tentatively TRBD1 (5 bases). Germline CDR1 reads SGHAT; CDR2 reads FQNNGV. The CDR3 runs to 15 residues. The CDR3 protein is CASSLEGGAGNIQYF. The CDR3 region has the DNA TGTGCCAGCAGCCTAGAAGGTGGGGCCGGGAACATTCAGTACTTC. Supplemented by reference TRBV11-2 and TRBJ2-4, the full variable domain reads EAGVAQSPRYKIIEKRQSVAFWCNPISGHATLYWYQQILGQGPKLLIQFQNNGVVDDSQLPKDRFSAERLKGVDSTLKIQPAKLEDSAVYLCASSLEGGAGNIQYFGAGTRLSVL.

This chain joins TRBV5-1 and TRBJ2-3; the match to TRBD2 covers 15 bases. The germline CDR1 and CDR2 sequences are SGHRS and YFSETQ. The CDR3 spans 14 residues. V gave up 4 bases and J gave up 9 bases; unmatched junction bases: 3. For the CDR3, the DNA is TGCGCCAGCAGCCCCGGGACTAGCGGGGGGACGCAGTATTTT. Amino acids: CASSPGTSGGTQYF.

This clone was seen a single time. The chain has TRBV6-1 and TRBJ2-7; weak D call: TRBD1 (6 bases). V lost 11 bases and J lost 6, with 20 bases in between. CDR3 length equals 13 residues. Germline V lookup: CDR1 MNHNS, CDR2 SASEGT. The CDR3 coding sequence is TGTGCCGGGGGAAGAGCAGGGGTTTTCGAGCAGTACTTC. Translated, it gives CAGGRAGVFEQYF.

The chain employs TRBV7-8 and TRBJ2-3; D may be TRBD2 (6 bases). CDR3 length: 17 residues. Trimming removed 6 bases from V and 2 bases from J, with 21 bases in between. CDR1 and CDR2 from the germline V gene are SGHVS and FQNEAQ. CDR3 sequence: CASRTGVRLGDTDTQYF. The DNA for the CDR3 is TGTGCCAGCAGGACGGGGGTTCGACTTGGAGACACAGATACGCAGTATTTT.

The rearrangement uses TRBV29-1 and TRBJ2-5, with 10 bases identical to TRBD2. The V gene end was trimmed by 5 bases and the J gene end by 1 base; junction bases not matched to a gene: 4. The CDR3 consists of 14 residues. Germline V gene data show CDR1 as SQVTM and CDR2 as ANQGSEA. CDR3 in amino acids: CSVKKRGGQETQYF. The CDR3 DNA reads TGCAGCGTTAAGAAGCGGGGGGGCCAAGAGACCCAGTACTTC.

CDR3 sequence reads: CASSGSWGGAPQVQHF. The CDR3 nucleotides are TGTGCCAGCAGTGGAAGTTGGGGGGGCGCTCCCCAGGTCCAGCATTTT. This rearrangement joins TRBV6-1 to TRBJ1-5, with D perhaps TRBD1 (6 bases). Looked up from germline, CDR1 is MNHNS and CDR2 is SASEGT. Between the trimmed V and J ends, which lost 4 bases and 12 bases, there was a span of 25 bases. This CDR3 region has 16 residues.

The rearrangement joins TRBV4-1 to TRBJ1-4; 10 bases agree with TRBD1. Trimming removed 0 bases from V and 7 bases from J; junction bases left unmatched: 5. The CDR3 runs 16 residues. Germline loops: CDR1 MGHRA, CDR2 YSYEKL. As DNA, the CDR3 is TGCGCCAGCAGCCAAGATAGGGGGACAGGGGCTGAAAAACTGTTTTTT. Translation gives CASSQDRGTGAEKLFF.

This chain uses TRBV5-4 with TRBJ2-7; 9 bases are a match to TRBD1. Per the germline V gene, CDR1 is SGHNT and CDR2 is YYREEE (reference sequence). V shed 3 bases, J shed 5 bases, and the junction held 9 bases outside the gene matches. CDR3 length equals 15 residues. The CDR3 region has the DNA TGTGCCAGCAGCTCAGTGGGACAGGGAAGGAACGAGCAGTACTTC. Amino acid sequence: CASSSVGQGRNEQYF.

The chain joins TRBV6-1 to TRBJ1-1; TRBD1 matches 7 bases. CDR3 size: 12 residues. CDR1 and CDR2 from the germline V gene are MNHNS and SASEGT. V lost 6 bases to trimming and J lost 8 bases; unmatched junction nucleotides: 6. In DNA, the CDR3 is TGTGCCAGCAGCTACACAGGGGTGGAAGCTTTCTTT. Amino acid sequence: CASSYTGVEAFF.

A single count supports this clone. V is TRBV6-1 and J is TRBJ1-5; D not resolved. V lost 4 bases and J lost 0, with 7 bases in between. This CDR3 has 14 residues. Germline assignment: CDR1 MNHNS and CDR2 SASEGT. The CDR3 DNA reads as TGTGCCAGCAGTGCCCAGTATAGCAATCAGCCCCAGCATTTT. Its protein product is CASSAQYSNQPQHF.

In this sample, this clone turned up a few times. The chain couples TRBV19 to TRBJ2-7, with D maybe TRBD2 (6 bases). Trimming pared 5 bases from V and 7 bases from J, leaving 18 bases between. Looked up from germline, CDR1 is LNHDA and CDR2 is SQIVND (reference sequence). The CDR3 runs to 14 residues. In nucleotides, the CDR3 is TGTGCCAGTAGTGGGGTCGCAGGCGCGGGGGAGCAGTACTTC. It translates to CASSGVAGAGEQYF.

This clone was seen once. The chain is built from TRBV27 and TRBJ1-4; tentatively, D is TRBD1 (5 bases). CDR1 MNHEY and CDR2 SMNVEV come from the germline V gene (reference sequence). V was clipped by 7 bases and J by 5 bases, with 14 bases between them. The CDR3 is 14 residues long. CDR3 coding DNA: TGTGCCAGCATTGATCGACGGGGGAATGAAAAACTGTTTTTT. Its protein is CASIDRRGNEKLFF.

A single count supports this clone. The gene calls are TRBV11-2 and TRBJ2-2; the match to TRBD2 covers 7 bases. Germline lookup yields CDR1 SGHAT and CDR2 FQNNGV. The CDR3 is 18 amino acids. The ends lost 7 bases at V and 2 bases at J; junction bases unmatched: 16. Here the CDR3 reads CASNPLFFSGENTGELFF. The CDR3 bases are TGTGCCAGCAATCCGCTATTCTTCAGCGGGGAAAACACCGGGGAGCTGTTTTTT.

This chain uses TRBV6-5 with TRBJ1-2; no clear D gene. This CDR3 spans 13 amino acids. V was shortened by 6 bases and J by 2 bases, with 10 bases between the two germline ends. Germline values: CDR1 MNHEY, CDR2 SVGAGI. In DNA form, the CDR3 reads TGTGCCAGCAGGGAGGGAATCAACTATGGCTACACCTTC. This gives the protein CASREGINYGYTF.

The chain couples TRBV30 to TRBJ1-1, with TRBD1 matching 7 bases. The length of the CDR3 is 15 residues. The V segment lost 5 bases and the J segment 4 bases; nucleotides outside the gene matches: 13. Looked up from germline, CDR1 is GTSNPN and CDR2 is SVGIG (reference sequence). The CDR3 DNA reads TGTGCCTGGTCCTCACCGACAGGGAAGGGCACTGAAGCTTTCTTT. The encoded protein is CAWSSPTGKGTEAFF.

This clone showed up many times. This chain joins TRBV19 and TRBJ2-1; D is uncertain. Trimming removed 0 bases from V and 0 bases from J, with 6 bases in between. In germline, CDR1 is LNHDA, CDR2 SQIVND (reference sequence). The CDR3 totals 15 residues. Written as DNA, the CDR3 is TGTGCCAGTAGTATAGATAGAAGCTCCTACAATGAGCAGTTCTTC. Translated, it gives CASSIDRSSYNEQFF.

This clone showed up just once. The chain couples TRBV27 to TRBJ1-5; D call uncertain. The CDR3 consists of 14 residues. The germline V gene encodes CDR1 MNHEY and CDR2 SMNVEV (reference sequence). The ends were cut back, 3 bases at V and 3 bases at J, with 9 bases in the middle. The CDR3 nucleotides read TGTGCCAGCAGTTTGTCGGGGTTCAATCAGCCCCAGCATTTT. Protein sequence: CASSLSGFNQPQHF.

The CDR3 DNA reads TGTGCCAGCAGTTTTGAGAGATTTTCACCCCTCCACTTT. Translating it yields CASSFERFSPLHF. The chain carries TRBV6-5 and TRBJ1-6; no reliable D call. The CDR3 has 13 amino acids. The germline V gene encodes CDR1 MNHEY and CDR2 SVGAGI. With 4 bases removed from V and 9 bases from J, the gap between germline ends came to 10 bases.

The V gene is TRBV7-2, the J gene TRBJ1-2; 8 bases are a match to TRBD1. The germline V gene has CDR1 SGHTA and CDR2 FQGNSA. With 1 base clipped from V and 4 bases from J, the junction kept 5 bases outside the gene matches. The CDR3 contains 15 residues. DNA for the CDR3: TGTGCCAGCAGCTTAGGCCCGGACAGGGCCTATGGCTACACCTTC. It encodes CASSLGPDRAYGYTF.

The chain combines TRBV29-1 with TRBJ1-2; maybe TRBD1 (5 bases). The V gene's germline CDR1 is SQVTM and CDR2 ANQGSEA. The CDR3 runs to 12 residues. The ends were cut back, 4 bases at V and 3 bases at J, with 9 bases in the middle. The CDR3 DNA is TGCAGCGTTGGTGGGACTGACTATGGCTACACCTTC. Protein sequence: CSVGGTDYGYTF.

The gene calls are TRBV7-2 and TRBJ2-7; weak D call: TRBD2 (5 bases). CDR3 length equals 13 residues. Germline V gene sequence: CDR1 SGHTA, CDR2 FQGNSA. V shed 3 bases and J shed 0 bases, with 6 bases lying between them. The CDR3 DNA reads TGTGCCAGCAGCTTCGGGAACTCCTACGAGCAGTACTTC. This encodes CASSFGNSYEQYF.